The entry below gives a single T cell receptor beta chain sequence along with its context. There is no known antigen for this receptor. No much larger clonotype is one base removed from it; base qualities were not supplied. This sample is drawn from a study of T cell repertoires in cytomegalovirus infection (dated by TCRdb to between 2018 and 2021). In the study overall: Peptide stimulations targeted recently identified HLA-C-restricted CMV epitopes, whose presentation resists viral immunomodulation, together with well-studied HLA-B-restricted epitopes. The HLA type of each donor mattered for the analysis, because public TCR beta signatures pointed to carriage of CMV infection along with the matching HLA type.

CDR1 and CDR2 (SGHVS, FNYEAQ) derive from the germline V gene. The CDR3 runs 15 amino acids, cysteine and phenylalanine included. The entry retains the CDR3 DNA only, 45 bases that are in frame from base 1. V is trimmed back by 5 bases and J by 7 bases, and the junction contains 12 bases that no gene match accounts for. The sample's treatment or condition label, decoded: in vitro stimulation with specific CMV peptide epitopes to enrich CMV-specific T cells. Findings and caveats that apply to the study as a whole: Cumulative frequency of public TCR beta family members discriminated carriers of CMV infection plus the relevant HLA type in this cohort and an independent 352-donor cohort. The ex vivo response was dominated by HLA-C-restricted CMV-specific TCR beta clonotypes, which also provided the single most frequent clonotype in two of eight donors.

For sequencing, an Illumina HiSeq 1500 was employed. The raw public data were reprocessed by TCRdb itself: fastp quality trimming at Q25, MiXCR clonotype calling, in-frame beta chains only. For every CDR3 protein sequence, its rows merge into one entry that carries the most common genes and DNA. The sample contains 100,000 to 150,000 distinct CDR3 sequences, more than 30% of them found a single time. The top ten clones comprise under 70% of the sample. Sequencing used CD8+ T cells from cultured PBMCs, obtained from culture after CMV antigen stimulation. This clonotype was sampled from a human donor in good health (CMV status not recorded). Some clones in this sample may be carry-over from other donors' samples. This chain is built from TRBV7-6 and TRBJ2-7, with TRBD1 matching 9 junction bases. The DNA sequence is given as TGTGCCAGCAGCGCCCAGGGACAGGGACTGTCGGAGCAGTACTTC. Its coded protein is CASSAQGQGLSEQYF.